This entry is about one T cell receptor beta chain. Its antigen is unknown. Relative to the germline gene, one junction end is altered; a read error may explain this. The entry originates in a study of shared clonotypes between healthy human individuals. General study findings and limits: Limitation of the genetic and exposure-history diversity represented came from the few donors.

Measured with immunoSEQ multiplex PCR; TCRdb has only the in-frame clones, and not every one. The sample yields approximately 2,000,000 clones, around 90% seen once. Looked up from germline, CDR1 is SEHNR and CDR2 is FQNEAQ (reference sequence). This CDR3 region has 12 residues. The receptor's source is a man younger than 30 in good health. Some clones in this sample may be carry-over from other donors' samples. Sample: naive CD4+ T cells from PBMCs. Regarding subset: CD45RA+ positively selected. The genes are TRBV7-9 and TRBJ2-1, with TRBD1 matching over 10 bases. CDR3 sequence reads: CASRQTGGAPIF. CDR3 nucleotides: TGTGCCAGCAGGCAGACAGGGGGCGCCCCAATCTTC.